This TCR beta chain was sequenced in a study of tumor-infiltrating lymphocytes in oesophageal squamous cell carcinoma. This clonotype was recorded once. TCRdb re-derived calls from the PCR reads in MiXCR, one entry per CDR3 protein. The sample lists under 20,000 distinct CDR3 sequences, 50% seen once, with around 17% in the top ten. Sequencing used esophageal tumor tissue. This clonotype was obtained from a male donor with esophageal squamous cell carcinoma.

The CDR3 loop is CASSLLGPDNSPLHF. DNA of the CDR3: TGTGCCAGCAGTTTACTGGGACCCGATAATTCACCCCTCCACTTT. The chain joins TRBV12-3 or TRBV12-4 to TRBJ1-1; a possible D gene is TRBD1 (5 bases). Judging by the DNA end, TRBJ1-6 fits better; the J call may be wrong. The CDR3 runs to 15 residues.